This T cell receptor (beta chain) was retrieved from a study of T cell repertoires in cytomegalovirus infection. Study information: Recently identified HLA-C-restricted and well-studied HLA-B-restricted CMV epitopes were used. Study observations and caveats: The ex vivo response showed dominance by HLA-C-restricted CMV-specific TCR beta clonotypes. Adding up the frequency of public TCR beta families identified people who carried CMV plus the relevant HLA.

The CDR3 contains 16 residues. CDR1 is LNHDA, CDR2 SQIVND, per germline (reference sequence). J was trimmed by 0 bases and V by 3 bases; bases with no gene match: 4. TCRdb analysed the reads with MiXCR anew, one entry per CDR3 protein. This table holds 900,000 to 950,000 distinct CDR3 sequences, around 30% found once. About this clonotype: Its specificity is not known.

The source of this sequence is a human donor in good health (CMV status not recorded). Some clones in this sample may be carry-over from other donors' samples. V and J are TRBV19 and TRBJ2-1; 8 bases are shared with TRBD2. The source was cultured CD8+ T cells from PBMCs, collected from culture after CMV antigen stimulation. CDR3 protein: CASSISGTSSYNEQFF. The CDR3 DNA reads TGTGCCAGTAGTATTTCCGGGACTAGCTCCTACAATGAGCAGTTCTTC.